This TCR beta chain was found in a study of blood T cell repertoires in COVID-19. The overall study: Sites in the United States, Italy and Spain provided acute and convalescent COVID-19 samples. In each case, the material was cDNA or gDNA derived from T cells, B-cell-depleted T cells, or PBMCs.

The CDR3 sequence is 15 residues long. CDR1 SGHVS and CDR2 FNYEAQ come from the germline V gene. The ends were cut back, 5 bases at V and 0 bases at J, with 14 bases in the middle. This clone was observed once. This table comes from immunoSEQ multiplex PCR, and its TCRdb copy is limited to in-frame clones, with some not included. The sample lists some 180,000 clones; roughly 81% were seen once. The chain links TRBV7-6 to TRBJ2-7, with D possibly being TRBD1 (6 bases). Sequenced input: peripheral blood. The TCR was taken from an elderly woman with COVID-19, enrolled during active disease. The CDR3 region is CASSPGTLDSYEQYF. The CDR3 DNA follows: TGTGCCAGCAGCCCTGGGACACTGGACTCCTACGAGCAGTACTTC.